This T cell receptor beta chain was recorded in a study of blood T cells in healthy people across ages. Overall study findings and caveats: Getting older went along with TCR beta diversity per million T cells dropping roughly linearly.

Primed by a sample-barcoded 5' primer and a J-beta primer mix, a second PCR proceeded for roughly 7 to 12 cycles. TCRdb ran MiXCR on the 5' RACE reads and lists one entry per CDR3 protein. The repertoire holds more than 650,000 distinct CDR3 sequences, around a quarter seen once, with 3% in the top ten. Around 10 milliliters was the volume of peripheral blood drawn from each donor. This clonotype came up a few times. Its antigen remains unknown. The same sample was also studied in work on T cells of mothers and their children. That paper states: The analysis detected no persistent microchimeric T cell clones.

The sequenced sample was blood. This clonotype originated in a boy younger than 18 in good health.

The chain's CDR3 is CASSRTGKEQYF. The CDR3 coding sequence is TGTGCCAGCAGCAGGACAGGGAAGGAGCAGTACTTC. The chain couples TRBV6-5 to TRBJ2-7; 8 bases agree with TRBD1. Germline V gene lookup returns CDR1 MNHEY and CDR2 SVGAGI. This CDR3 contains 12 residues. Losses at the gene ends were 6 bases for V and 7 bases for J; bases not matched to a gene: 5.